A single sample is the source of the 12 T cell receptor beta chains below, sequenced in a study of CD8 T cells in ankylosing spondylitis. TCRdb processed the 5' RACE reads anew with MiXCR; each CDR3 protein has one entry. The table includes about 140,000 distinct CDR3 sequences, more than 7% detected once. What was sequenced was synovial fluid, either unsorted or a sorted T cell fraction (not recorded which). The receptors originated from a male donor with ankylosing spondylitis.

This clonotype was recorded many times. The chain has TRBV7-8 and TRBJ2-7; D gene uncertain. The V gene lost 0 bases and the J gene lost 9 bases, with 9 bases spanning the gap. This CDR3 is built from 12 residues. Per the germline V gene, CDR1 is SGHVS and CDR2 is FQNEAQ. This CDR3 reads CASSLALGGQYF. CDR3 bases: TGTGCCAGCAGCTTAGCGCTAGGTGGGCAGTACTTC.

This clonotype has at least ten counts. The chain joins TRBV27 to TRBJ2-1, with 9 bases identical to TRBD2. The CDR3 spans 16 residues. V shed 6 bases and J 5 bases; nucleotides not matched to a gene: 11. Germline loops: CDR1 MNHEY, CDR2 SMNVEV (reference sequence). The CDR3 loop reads CASRVRAAGGDNEQFF. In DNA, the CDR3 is TGTGCCAGCAGGGTCCGGGCGGCGGGAGGGGACAATGAGCAGTTCTTC.

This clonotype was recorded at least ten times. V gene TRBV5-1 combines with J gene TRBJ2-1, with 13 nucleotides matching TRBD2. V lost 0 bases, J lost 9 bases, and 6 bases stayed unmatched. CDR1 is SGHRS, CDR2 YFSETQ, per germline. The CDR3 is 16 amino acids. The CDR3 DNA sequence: TGCGCCAGCAGCTTGGCCTTAGGACTAGCGGGAGTTGAGCAGTTCTTC. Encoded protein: CASSLALGLAGVEQFF.

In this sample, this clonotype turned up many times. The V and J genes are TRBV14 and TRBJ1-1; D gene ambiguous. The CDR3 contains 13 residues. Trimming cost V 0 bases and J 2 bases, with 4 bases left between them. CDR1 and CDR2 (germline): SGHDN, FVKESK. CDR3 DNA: TGTGCCAGCAGCCAAGATGCTAACACTGAAGCTTTCTTT. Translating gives CASSQDANTEAFF. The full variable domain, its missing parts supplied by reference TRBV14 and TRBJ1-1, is EAGVTQFPSHSVIEKGQTVTLRCDPISGHDNLYWYRRVMGKEIKFLLHFVKESKQDESGMPNNRFLAERTGGTYSTLKVQPAELEDSGVYFCASSQDANTEAFFGQGTRLTVV.

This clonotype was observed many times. The CDR3 DNA follows: TGTGCCAGCAGTCCCCTTCGGGCGGACAGGGCCCCTATTAGTGGCTACACCTTC. Amino acids: CASSPLRADRAPISGYTF. This chain uses TRBV6-1 with TRBJ1-2; 8 nucleotides align to TRBD1. There are 18 residues in the CDR3. Per germline, CDR1 MNHNS and CDR2 SASEGT. Trimming took 5 bases from V and 7 from J; bases not matched to a gene: 21.

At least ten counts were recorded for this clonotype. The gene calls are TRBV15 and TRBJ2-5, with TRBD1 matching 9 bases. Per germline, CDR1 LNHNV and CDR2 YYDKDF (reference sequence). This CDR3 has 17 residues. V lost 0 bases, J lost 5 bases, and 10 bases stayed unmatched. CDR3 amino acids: CATSRDWGGQGWETQYF. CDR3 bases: TGTGCCACCAGCAGAGATTGGGGGGGACAGGGTTGGGAGACCCAGTACTTC.

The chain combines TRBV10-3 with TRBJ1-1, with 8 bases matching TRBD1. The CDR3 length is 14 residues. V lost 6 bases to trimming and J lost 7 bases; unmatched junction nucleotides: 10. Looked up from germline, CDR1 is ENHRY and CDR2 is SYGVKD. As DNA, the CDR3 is TGTGCCATCAGACCCCAGGGGGCGTACAGTGAAGCTTTCTTT. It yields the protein CAIRPQGAYSEAFF.

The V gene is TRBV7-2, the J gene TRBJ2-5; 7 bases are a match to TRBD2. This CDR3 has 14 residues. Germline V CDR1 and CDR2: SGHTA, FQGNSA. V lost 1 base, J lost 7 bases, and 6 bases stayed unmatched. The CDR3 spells CASSLGGGPGTQYF. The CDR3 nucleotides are TGTGCCAGCAGCTTAGGGGGAGGGCCAGGGACCCAGTACTTC.

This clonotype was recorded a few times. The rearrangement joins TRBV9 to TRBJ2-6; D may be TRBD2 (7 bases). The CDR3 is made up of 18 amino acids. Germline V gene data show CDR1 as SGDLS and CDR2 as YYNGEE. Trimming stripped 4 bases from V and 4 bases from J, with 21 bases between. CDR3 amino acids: CASSPMGGGVWGANVLTF. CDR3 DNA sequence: TGTGCCAGCAGCCCAATGGGCGGGGGCGTGTGGGGGGCCAACGTCCTGACTTTC.

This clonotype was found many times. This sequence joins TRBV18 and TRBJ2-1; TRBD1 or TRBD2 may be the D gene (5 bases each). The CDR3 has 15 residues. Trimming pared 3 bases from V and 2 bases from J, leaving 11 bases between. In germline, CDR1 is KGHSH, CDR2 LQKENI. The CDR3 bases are TGTGCCAGCTCACCGGGGGATCGAACCTACAATGAGCAGTTCTTC. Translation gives CASSPGDRTYNEQFF.

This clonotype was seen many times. The CDR3 DNA reads TGTGCCAGCAGCTCTCGGACAGGGAACACTGAAGCTTTCTTT. It codes for CASSSRTGNTEAFF. The genes are TRBV3-1 and TRBJ1-1; the match to TRBD1 covers 7 bases. There are 14 residues in the CDR3. J was trimmed by 1 base and V by 5 bases; bases with no gene match: 4. Germline V CDR1 and CDR2: LGHDT, YNNKEL (reference sequence).

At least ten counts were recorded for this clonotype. CDR3 region: CSARDDLLGYTF. The DNA for the CDR3 is TGCAGTGCTAGAGATGATCTTCTTGGCTACACCTTC. J is TRBJ1-2 and V is TRBV20-1; no clear D gene. The germline gives CDR1 DFQATT, CDR2 SNEGSKA (reference sequence). Trimming removed 0 bases at V and 7 bases at J, with 9 bases between. This CDR3 is built from 12 residues.